Below, 8 T cell receptor beta chains from the same sample are listed, as sequenced in a study of blood T cells in healthy people across ages. The second PCR ran roughly 7 to 12 cycles with a sample-barcoded 5' primer and J-beta primers. TCRdb re-called the 5' RACE reads with MiXCR, one entry per CDR3 protein. Among around 1,500,000 distinct CDR3 sequences listed, roughly 28% were seen once. The source material was blood. The receptor source for this set is a woman aged 25 to 39 in good health.

For this clonotype: At one of its ends the junction is not consistent with the germline gene, which may arise from a read error. The J gene is TRBJ2-4, the V gene TRBV20-1; TRBD2 aligns across 8 bases. This CDR3 spans 14 amino acids. Germline V CDR1 and CDR2: DFQATT, SNEGSKA (reference sequence). In nucleotides, the CDR3 is TGCAGTGCTAGTTCTAGCGGGCTTAAAAGCATTCAGTACTTC. Protein: CSASSSGLKSIQYF.

V usage is TRBV12-3 or TRBV12-4 and J usage is TRBJ2-2; 8 positions match TRBD2. CDR3 size: 16 residues. V dropped 6 bases and J dropped 4; count of bases not matched to a gene: 10. CDR3 loop: CASSPAGGQFTGELFF. The CDR3 DNA reads TGTGCCAGCAGCCCCGCGGGGGGCCAGTTCACCGGGGAGCTGTTTTTT.

This clonotype was counted only a few times. This sequence joins TRBV5-5 and TRBJ1-5; D gene uncertain. This CDR3 contains 15 residues. Trimming pared 5 bases from V and 0 bases from J, leaving 12 bases between. Germline V gives CDR1 SGHKS, CDR2 YYEKEE (reference sequence). The CDR3 DNA reads TGTGCCAGCAGAAGTATCCCGGATAGCAATCAGCCCCAGCATTTT. It is translated as CASRSIPDSNQPQHF.

This chain links TRBV20-1 with TRBJ2-1, with D perhaps TRBD1 (5 bases). The CDR3 contains 13 residues. Deletions cut 0 bases from V and 4 bases from J, with 7 bases between. Germline V gene lookup returns CDR1 DFQATT and CDR2 SNEGSKA (reference sequence). CDR3 DNA sequence: TGCAGTGCTAGAGATAGACAGTACAATGAGCAGTTCTTC. It codes for CSARDRQYNEQFF.

The chain combines TRBV20-1 with TRBJ2-3, with TRBD2 matching over 8 bases. CDR3 length equals 15 residues. Germline V CDR1 and CDR2: DFQATT, SNEGSKA (reference sequence). V lost 6 bases to trimming and J lost 1 base; unmatched junction nucleotides: 9. The CDR3 region has the DNA TGCAGTGCAACTAGCGGCTTAGGGGGCACAGATACGCAGTATTTT. This sequence encodes CSATSGLGGTDTQYF.

This clonotype was seen repeatedly, ten times or more. The gene calls are TRBV15 and TRBJ2-1, with D maybe TRBD1 (5 bases). Trimming took off 5 bases at V and 9 bases at J, with 14 bases between the two ends. Per germline, CDR1 LNHNV and CDR2 YYDKDF (reference sequence). The CDR3 is 13 amino acids. The CDR3 here is CATSGRGAREQFF. For the CDR3, the DNA is TGTGCCACCAGCGGCCGTGGGGCCCGTGAGCAGTTCTTC.

About this clonotype: This clone may be a read error of a much larger clone one base away. The chain is built from TRBV28 and TRBJ2-1; TRBD2 aligns across 11 bases. Germline V gene data show CDR1 as MDHEN and CDR2 as SYDVKM. The CDR3 has 15 amino acids. The V segment lost 6 bases and the J segment 7 bases; nucleotides outside the gene matches: 8. CDR3: CASRTRLAGSNEQFF. Here the CDR3 DNA reads TGTGCCAGCAGAACGAGACTAGCGGGATCGAATGAGCAGTTCTTC.

At least ten counts were recorded for this clonotype. The chain has TRBV28 and TRBJ1-2; D gene unclear. This CDR3 has 12 amino acids. Trimming pared 5 bases from V and 5 bases from J, leaving 9 bases between. Germline values: CDR1 MDHEN, CDR2 SYDVKM. This chain's CDR3 is CASSPPDYGYTF. CDR3 DNA sequence: TGTGCCAGCAGTCCCCCCGATTATGGCTACACCTTC.